A selection of T cell receptor beta chains follows, all from one sample in a study of vaccination and CD4 T cells after COVID-19. No antigen has been identified for these receptors. TCRdb itself ran the PCR reads through MiXCR, one entry per CDR3 protein. The table shows around 18,000 distinct CDR3 sequences, with around 75% occurring only once. The sample was CD4+ T cells from blood, cultured in vitro. These receptors were taken from a human donor who had recovered from COVID-19. CDR3s include the opening cysteine and the closing phenylalanine or tryptophan.

v_gene	CDR3aa
TRBV20-1	CSARSSGGLKETQYF
TRBV15	CATSRDIAEETQYF
TRBV12-3/TRBV12-4	CASSNERSPLHF
TRBV27	CASRSGTGATNYGYTF
TRBV14	CASSQVNRVELYGYTF
TRBV11-1	CASRVGPNPSDTQYF
TRBV27	CASRVGPWDTEAFF
TRBV20-1	CSATAHGISTYGYTF
TRBV20-1	CSARDSSRGGYTEAFF
TRBV7-3	CASSSSGVYNEQFF
TRBV27	CASRAADGRLPAEAFF
TRBV19	CASRPTRERTDTQYF
TRBV6-4	CASSEQGDQPQHF
TRBV2	CASSEEGSGGRETQYF
TRBV4-1	CASSRTSGGEETQYF
TRBV7-6	CASSPLGQGATDTQYF
TRBV11-3	CASSSTAYEQYF
TRBV11-2	CASSASSETQYF
TRBV7-3	CASSLLAGTDTQYF
TRBV29-1	CSVEVRANYGYTF
TRBV28	CASSFPGPRPYEQYF
TRBV20-1	CSAILDRGTKNIQYF
TRBV20-1	CSARDEKEGAPDTQYF
TRBV7-9	CASTDGRGETQYF
TRBV2	CASTQEGAEAFF
TRBV11-2	CASSLGGAGRSFASLHF
TRBV2	CASSVPGGLNQETQYF
TRBV10-1	CASLCRDRGLTDHEHGMGAEAFF
TRBV5-4	CASSFRTGSGYGYTF
TRBV14	CASSQDLGLAGAPEETQYF
TRBV6-1	CASRGGQPQHF
TRBV2	CASSPGEPSTGELFF
TRBV12-5	CASGLGQGGNQPQHF
TRBV6-2/TRBV6-3	CASSYSSKQFF
TRBV12-3/TRBV12-4	CASSPEQPYGYTF
TRBV20-1	CSARKTGAYYEQYF
TRBV7-8	CASSLGGKPQHF
TRBV6-1	CASSEAGGGGQPQHF
TRBV6-5	CASSYSNLRDSYNYGYTF
TRBV19	CASSIVGGAIDQPQHF
TRBV7-9	CASSRAGVEVF